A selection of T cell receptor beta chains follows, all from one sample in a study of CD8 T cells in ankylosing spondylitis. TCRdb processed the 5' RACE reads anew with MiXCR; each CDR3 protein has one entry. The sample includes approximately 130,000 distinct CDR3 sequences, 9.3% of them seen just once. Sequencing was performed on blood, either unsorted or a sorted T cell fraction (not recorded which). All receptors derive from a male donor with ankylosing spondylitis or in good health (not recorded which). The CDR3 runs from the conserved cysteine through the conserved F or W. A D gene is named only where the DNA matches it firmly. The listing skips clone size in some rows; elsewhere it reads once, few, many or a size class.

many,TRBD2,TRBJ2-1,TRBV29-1,CSAGTSAYNEQFF,TGCAGCGCAGGGACTAGTGCTTACAATGAGCAGTTCTTC
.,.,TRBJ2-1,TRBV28,CASSTGTAYNEQFF,TGTGCCAGCAGTACCGGGACGGCGTACAATGAGCAGTTCTTC
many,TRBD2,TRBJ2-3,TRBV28,CASSLFGRGLGDTQYF,TGTGCCAGCAGTTTATTCGGGAGGGGACTTGGAGATACGCAGTATTTT
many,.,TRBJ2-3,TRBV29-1,CSYGDTDTQYF,TGCAGCTATGGGGACACAGATACGCAGTATTTT
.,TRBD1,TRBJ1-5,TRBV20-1,CSARVPGQGFLSQHF,TGCAGTGCTAGAGTCCCAGGACAGGGGTTTTTATCCCAGCATTTT
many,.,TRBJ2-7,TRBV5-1,CASSLDRVIGEQYF,TGCGCCAGCAGCTTGGATCGGGTGATTGGCGAGCAGTACTTC
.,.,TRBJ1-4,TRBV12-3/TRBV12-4,CAIKFQTGEKLFF,TGTGCCATCAAGTTTCAAACTGGGGAAAAACTGTTTTTT
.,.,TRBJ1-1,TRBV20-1,CSAYRITEAFF,TGCAGTGCTTACAGGATCACTGAAGCTTTCTTT
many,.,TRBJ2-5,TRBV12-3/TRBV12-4,CASRPPSSSQETQYF,TGTGCCAGCAGACCTCCGTCTAGCAGCCAAGAGACCCAGTACTTC
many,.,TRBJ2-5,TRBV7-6,CASSSAGETQYF,TGTGCCAGCAGCTCCGCTGGTGAGACCCAGTACTTC
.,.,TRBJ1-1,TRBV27,CASSFRQMNTEAFF,TGTGCCAGCAGTTTCCGGCAGATGAACACTGAAGCTTTCTTT
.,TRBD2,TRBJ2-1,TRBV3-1,CASSQLAGRNEQFF,TGTGCCAGCAGCCAACTAGCGGGTCGGAATGAGCAGTTCTTC
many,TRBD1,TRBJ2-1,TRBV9,CASSADRPVNEQFF,TGTGCCAGCAGCGCGGACAGGCCAGTCAATGAGCAGTTCTTC
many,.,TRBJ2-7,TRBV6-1,CASMTGTPSYEQYF,TGTGCCAGCATGACCGGGACACCCTCCTACGAGCAGTACTTC
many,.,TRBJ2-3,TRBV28,CASSLRGEGTDTQYF,TGTGCCAGCAGTTTAAGGGGAGAGGGCACAGATACGCAGTATTTT
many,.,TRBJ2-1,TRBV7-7,CASSLAPANEQFF,TGTGCCAGCAGCTTAGCGCCGGCCAATGAGCAGTTCTTC
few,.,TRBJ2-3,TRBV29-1,CSYFRSISTDTQYF,TGCAGCTACTTCAGGAGTATCAGCACAGATACGCAGTATTTT
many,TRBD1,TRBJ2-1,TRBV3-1,CASSQVRDRRNNEQFF,TGTGCCAGCAGCCAAGTACGGGACAGGCGGAACAATGAGCAGTTCTTC
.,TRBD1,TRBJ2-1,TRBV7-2,CASSQSRGIYEQFF,TGTGCCAGCAGCCAGTCCAGGGGGATATATGAGCAGTTCTTC
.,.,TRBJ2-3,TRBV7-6,CASSLSGHSTDTHYF,TGTGCCAGCAGCCTTTCAGGACATAGCACAGATACGCATTATTTT
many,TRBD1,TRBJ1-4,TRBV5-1,CASSFGQGREKLFF,TGCGCCAGCAGCTTCGGACAGGGGCGGGAAAAACTGTTTTTT
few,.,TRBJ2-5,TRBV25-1,CASSVGGVGGETQYF,TGTGCCAGCAGTGTCGGCGGGGTCGGCGGAGAGACCCAGTACTTC
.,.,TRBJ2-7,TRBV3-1,CASSQDGMPYEQYF,TGTGCCAGCAGCCAAGATGGAATGCCCTACGAGCAGTACTTC
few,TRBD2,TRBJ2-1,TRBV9,CASNPQLASSYNEQFF,TGTGCCAGCAACCCACAACTAGCGAGCTCCTACAATGAGCAGTTCTTC
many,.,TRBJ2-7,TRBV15,CATSRDLTHPQYEQYF,TGTGCCACCAGCAGAGATTTGACTCATCCTCAGTACGAGCAGTACTTC
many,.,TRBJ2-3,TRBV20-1,CSADAGVADTQYF,TGCAGTGCTGATGCTGGAGTCGCAGATACGCAGTATTTT
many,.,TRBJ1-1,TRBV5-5,CASSLQGLMNTEAFF,TGTGCCAGCAGCCTCCAGGGGTTAATGAACACTGAAGCTTTCTTT
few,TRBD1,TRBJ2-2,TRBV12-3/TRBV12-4,CASSYRGIGPGELFF,TGTGCCAGCAGTTACAGGGGGATTGGTCCCGGGGAGCTGTTTTTT
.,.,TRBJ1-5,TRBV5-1,CASSPGGGGYSNQPQHF,TGCGCCAGCAGCCCAGGAGGGGGGGGCTATAGCAATCAGCCCCAGCATTTT
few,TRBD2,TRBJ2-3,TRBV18,CASSPPGLAGVQDTDTQYF,TGTGCCAGCTCACCCCCGGGACTAGCGGGAGTTCAAGACACAGATACGCAGTATTTT
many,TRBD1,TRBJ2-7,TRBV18,CASSPSGTGLYF,TGTGCCAGCTCACCATCCGGGACAGGGTTGTACTTC
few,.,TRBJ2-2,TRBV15,CATSGGMNTGELFF,TGTGCCACCAGCGGAGGAATGAACACCGGGGAGCTGTTTTTT
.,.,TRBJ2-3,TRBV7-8,CASSLVRLVVLDTQYF,TGTGCCAGCAGCTTAGTGCGGCTAGTCGTTCTTGATACGCAGTATTTT
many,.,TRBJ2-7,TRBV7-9,CASSRRDGSSYEQYF,TGTGCCAGCAGCCGCCGGGACGGGTCATCCTACGAGCAGTACTTC
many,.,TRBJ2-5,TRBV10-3,CAISESAVQETQYF,TGTGCCATCAGTGAGTCGGCGGTCCAAGAGACCCAGTACTTC
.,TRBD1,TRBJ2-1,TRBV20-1,CSARPPGQYYNEQFF,TGCAGTGCTAGACCACCGGGACAGTATTACAATGAGCAGTTCTTC
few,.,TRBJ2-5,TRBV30,CAWSVSAETQYF,TGTGCCTGGAGTGTTAGTGCGGAGACCCAGTACTTC
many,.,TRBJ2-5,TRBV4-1,CASSQGGGQMETQYF,TGCGCCAGCAGCCAAGGGGGTGGCCAAATGGAGACCCAGTACTTC
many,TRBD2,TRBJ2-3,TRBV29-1,CSVDRRTSGRGDTQYF,TGCAGCGTAGACCGTAGGACTAGCGGGAGAGGAGATACGCAGTATTTT
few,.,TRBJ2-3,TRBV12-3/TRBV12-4,CASSFDGKLTDTQYF,TGTGCCAGCAGTTTCGACGGGAAACTCACAGATACGCAGTATTTT
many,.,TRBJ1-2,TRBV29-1,CSVETGNYGYTF,TGCAGCGTTGAAACAGGAAACTATGGCTACACCTTC
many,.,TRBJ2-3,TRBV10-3,CAISAGADTDTQYF,TGTGCCATCAGTGCAGGGGCGGACACAGATACGCAGTATTTT
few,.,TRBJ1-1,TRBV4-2,CASSPGEDPEAFF,TGTGCCAGCAGCCCAGGGGAGGACCCTGAAGCTTTCTTT
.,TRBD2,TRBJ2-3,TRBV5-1,CASSSGTSGQMTDTQYF,TGCGCCAGCAGCTCCGGGACTAGCGGGCAGATGACAGATACGCAGTATTTT
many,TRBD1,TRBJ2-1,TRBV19,CASLGIGQGARNEQFF,TGTGCCAGTTTGGGGATCGGCCAGGGGGCGCGTAATGAGCAGTTCTTC
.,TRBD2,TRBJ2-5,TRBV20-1,CSAPVAGVNFETQYF,TGCAGTGCTCCCGTAGCGGGAGTAAACTTTGAGACCCAGTACTTC
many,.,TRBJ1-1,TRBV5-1,CASSLSTLNTEAFF,TGCGCCAGCAGCTTATCAACACTGAACACTGAAGCTTTCTTT
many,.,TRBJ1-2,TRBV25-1,CASSAALVNYGYTF,TGTGCCAGCAGTGCAGCCCTGGTTAACTATGGCTACACCTTC
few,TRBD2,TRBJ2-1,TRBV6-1,CASSPLGLAGEFNNEQFF,TGTGCCAGCAGTCCTTTAGGACTAGCGGGAGAATTCAACAATGAGCAGTTCTTC
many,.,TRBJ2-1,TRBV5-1,CASSPGPGGEQFF,TGCGCCAGCAGCCCAGGACCTGGTGGTGAGCAGTTCTTC